These T cell receptor beta chains were read from a single sample in a study of blood T cell repertoires in COVID-19. The table came from immunoSEQ multiplex PCR; TCRdb's copy has only in-frame clones and leaves some out. The data contain about 150,000 clones, around 84% of them seen just once; the ten biggest clones take up around 6.6%. Material: peripheral blood. The source of these receptors is a man in his fifties with active or convalescent COVID-19. CDR3s include the opening cysteine and the closing phenylalanine or tryptophan. Each record gives: CDR3 length, D gene, J gene, V gene, clone size, CDR3 DNA, CDR3 protein. The D gene is left open where the match is weak. Clone size is stated in some rows and not others, as once, few, many or a class when expanded.

>15|NA|TRBJ1-6|TRBV19|NA
TGTGCCAGCAGGACCTCGATGGGGGGGGGTTCACCCCTCCACTTT
CASRTSMGGGSPLHF
>15|TRBD2|TRBJ2-1|TRBV7-2|NA
TGTGCCAGCAGCTTACTTGGCTCTAGCGGGGGTGAGCAGTTCTTC
CASSLLGSSGGEQFF
>14|NA|TRBJ1-3|TRBV6-5|NA
TGTGCCAGCAGTTCTCGATTACAGGGAAACACCATATATTTT
CASSSRLQGNTIYF
>13|NA|TRBJ1-5|TRBV18|NA
TGTGCCAGCTCACCAGGGCTGGATCAGCCCCAGCATTTT
CASSPGLDQPQHF
>14|TRBD2|TRBJ2-1|TRBV11-3|NA
TGTGCCAGCAGCCTAGCGGGGTCCTACAATGAGCAGTTCTTC
CASSLAGSYNEQFF
>14|NA|TRBJ1-3|TRBV4-3|NA
TGCGCCAGCAGCCAAGATACCAGGGATAACACCATATATTTT
CASSQDTRDNTIYF
>15|TRBD1|TRBJ2-1|TRBV6-2/TRBV6-3|NA
TGTGCCAGCAGTCGAAACCGACAGGGGGCGCATGAGCAGTTCTTC
CASSRNRQGAHEQFF
>15|NA|TRBJ2-3|TRBV6-5|NA
TGTGCCAGCAGTTACTCGGGGCAGGGTAGGGATACGCAGTATTTT
CASSYSGQGRDTQYF
>18|TRBD2|TRBJ2-7|TRBV6-2/TRBV6-3|once
TGTGCCAGCAGTTCGGTAGGACTAGCGGGAGACTTCCTCTACGAGCAGTACTTC
CASSSVGLAGDFLYEQYF
>14|TRBD2|TRBJ2-3|TRBV6-5|NA
TGTGCCAGCAGACAGGGACTAGCGCAAGATACGCAGTATTTT
CASRQGLAQDTQYF
>14|NA|TRBJ1-2|TRBV11-2|NA
TGTGCCAGCAGCGCGAGCCAGGGTTTCGATGGCTACACCTTC
CASSASQGFDGYTF
>15|TRBD2|TRBJ2-5|TRBV12-5|NA
TGTGCTAGTGCCTCGGGGCTAGCGGGGCCCCAGACCCAGTACTTC
CASASGLAGPQTQYF
>18|TRBD1|TRBJ1-5|TRBV6-1|once
TGTGCCAGCAGTGGGGTGACCGGGACAGGGAGGAATACAAGGCCCCAGCATTTT
CASSGVTGTGRNTRPQHF
>14|NA|TRBJ1-4|TRBV6-5|NA
TGTGCCAGCAGCCTAACACGGAGCGATGAAAAACTGTTTTTT
CASSLTRSDEKLFF
>13|NA|TRBJ2-6|TRBV5-4|NA
TGTGCCAGCCGCAGGGCTGGGGCCAACGTCCTGACTTTC
CASRRAGANVLTF
>15|NA|TRBJ1-1|TRBV4-3|NA
TGCGCCAGCAGCCAAGATCAACGGAGTAACACTGAAGCTTTCTTT
CASSQDQRSNTEAFF
>14|NA|TRBJ1-2|TRBV7-9|NA
TGTGCCAGCAGCCTGGGGGGGAATAACTATGGCTACACCTTC
CASSLGGNNYGYTF
>20|NA|TRBJ2-1|TRBV5-1|NA
TGCGCCAGCAGCAGACGCCCGGGACAGGGGGGACTAGCGGAATACAATGAGCAGTTCTTC
CASSRRPGQGGLAEYNEQFF
>17|TRBD2|TRBJ2-5|TRBV11-3|NA
TGTGCCAGCAGCCCACTTGGGACTAGCGGGAGTCTAGAGACCCAGTACTTC
CASSPLGTSGSLETQYF
>15|TRBD1|TRBJ2-2|TRBV5-8|once
TGTGCCAGCAGCTTCATCAGGGGGCGAACCGGGGAGCTGTTTTTT
CASSFIRGRTGELFF
>15|TRBD1|TRBJ2-4|TRBV5-4|once
TGTGCCAGCACGGACAGGGGGGAAGCCAAAAACATTCAGTACTTC
CASTDRGEAKNIQYF
>15|NA|TRBJ2-7|TRBV4-3|NA
TGCGCCAGCAGCCCCTCCCCTAGTTTGATGGACGAGCAGTACTTC
CASSPSPSLMDEQYF
>14|NA|TRBJ2-1|TRBV7-2|NA
TGTGCCAGCAGCTTACGGCGGGAATACAATGAGCAGTTCTTC
CASSLRREYNEQFF
>13|NA|TRBJ2-3|TRBV12-3/TRBV12-4|NA
TGTGCCAGCAGTTTAGGGGGCCTTGATACGCAGTATTTT
CASSLGGLDTQYF
>13|NA|TRBJ1-6|TRBV27|NA
TGTGCCAGCAGTCCCATCGGGGGTTCACCCCTCCACTTT
CASSPIGGSPLHF
>15|NA|TRBJ1-2|TRBV5-8|NA
TGTGCCAGCAGCCTAGGACGGGGGTTGAGCTATGGCTACACCTTC
CASSLGRGLSYGYTF
>17|NA|TRBJ2-7|TRBV11-3|NA
TGTGCCAGCAGCTTAGCCCAGGGCGTTGGGGTAACCAACGAGCAGTACTTC
CASSLAQGVGVTNEQYF
>12|NA|TRBJ2-5|TRBV20-1|NA
TGCAGTGCTAGTGGTCTCCCAGAGACCCAGTACTTC
CSASGLPETQYF
>14|NA|TRBJ1-4|TRBV28|once
TGTGCCAGCAGGACTCTGCTCCTTAATGAAAAACTGTTTTTT
CASRTLLLNEKLFF
>16|NA|TRBJ2-3|TRBV7-2|NA
TGTGCCAGCAGCTTAGTAGGGGGGGCCGGGGCAGATACGCAGTATTTT
CASSLVGGAGADTQYF
>15|NA|TRBJ1-4|TRBV11-2|NA
TGTGCCAGCAGCCGGGACCTGGGGGGTAATGAAAAACTGTTTTTT
CASSRDLGGNEKLFF
>16|TRBD1|TRBJ1-1|TRBV3-1/TRBV3-2|NA
TGTGCCAGCAGCCGAGGACAGGGGGCCTGGAACACTGAAGCTTTCTTT
CASSRGQGAWNTEAFF
>17|TRBD2|TRBJ2-5|TRBV5-1|NA
TGCGCCAGCAGCTTGGGGGACTTAGCGGGAGCCCGAGAGACCCAGTACTTC
CASSLGDLAGARETQYF
>17|TRBD1|TRBJ1-5|TRBV15|NA
TGTGCCACCAGCAGAGATTCGGGAAACAGGGGGAATCAGCCCCAGCATTTT
CATSRDSGNRGNQPQHF